This entry lists 30 T cell receptor beta chains sequenced from one sample in a study of early T cells in non-severe SARS-CoV-2 infection. TCRdb reprocessed the 5' RACE reads with MiXCR, giving one entry per CDR3 protein. The sample includes some 48,000 distinct CDR3 sequences, approximately 13% of them seen just once. Sequenced input: whole blood. The receptors were gathered from an adult who was a healthcare worker with PCR-confirmed SARS-CoV-2 infection or an uninfected control (not recorded which).

This clonotype was counted between two and nine times. This rearrangement joins TRBV13 to TRBJ1-1; D is undetermined. The germline V gene encodes CDR1 PRHDT and CDR2 FYEKMQ (reference sequence). With 7 bases removed from V and 4 bases from J, the gap between germline ends came to 10 bases. This CDR3 spans 12 amino acids. The CDR3 loop is CASTWVTTEAFF. Here the CDR3 DNA reads TGTGCCAGCACCTGGGTGACCACTGAAGCTTTCTTT.

The rearrangement uses TRBV28 and TRBJ2-3; D remains unclear. The germline gives CDR1 MDHEN, CDR2 SYDVKM. V lost 7 bases, J lost 1 base, and 15 bases lay in between. This CDR3 comprises 15 residues. The CDR3 coding sequence is TGTGCCAGCACCGAACTCCGGGCAGGCACAGATACGCAGTATTTT. It yields the protein CASTELRAGTDTQYF. Based on the CDR3 plus reference TRBV28 and TRBJ2-3, the full variable domain is DVKVTQSSRYLVKRTGEKVFLECVQDMDHENMFWYRQDPGLGLRLIYFSYDVKMKEKGDIPEGYSVSREKKERFSLILESASTNQTSMYLCASTELRAGTDTQYFGPGTRLTVL.

V gene TRBV5-1 combines with J gene TRBJ2-6; 7 bases are shared with TRBD2. Trimming removed 4 bases from V and 0 bases from J; junction bases left unmatched: 4. This CDR3 contains 16 residues. CDR1 is SGHRS and CDR2 is YFSETQ in the germline V gene. CDR3 nucleotides: TGCGCCAGCAGCAGAGCGGGACGCTCTGGGGCCAACGTCCTGACTTTC. Residues: CASSRAGRSGANVLTF.

This clonotype came up many times. The rearrangement uses TRBV20-1 and TRBJ1-2, with 9 nucleotides matching TRBD1. The CDR3 is 13 residues long. The J segment lost 5 bases and the V segment lost 5 bases, leaving 6 bases of the junction unmatched. Germline CDR1 DFQATT, CDR2 SNEGSKA (reference sequence). CDR3 sequence reads: CSAQRQGEYGYTF. The DNA of the CDR3 is TGCAGTGCTCAAAGACAGGGGGAGTATGGCTACACCTTC.

This clonotype was counted ten times or more. V is TRBV7-3 and J is TRBJ2-1; 7 nucleotides match TRBD2. Trimming took 5 bases from V and 4 from J; bases not matched to a gene: 11. CDR1 is SGHTA and CDR2 is FQGTGA in the germline V gene. The CDR3 is 16 residues long. CDR3 sequence: CASSGLLAARYNEQFF. DNA for the CDR3: TGTGCCAGCAGCGGGCTGCTAGCGGCTAGATACAATGAGCAGTTCTTC.

This clonotype showed up many times. DNA for the CDR3: TGCAGTGCCCGACAGGGAGGTGGAAACACCATATATTTT. Translation: CSARQGGGNTIYF. This chain uses TRBV20-1 with TRBJ1-3, with 7 bases matching TRBD1. Unmatched junction bases numbered 5, after V lost 6 bases and J lost 3 bases. The CDR3 consists of 13 residues. The germline gives CDR1 DFQATT, CDR2 SNEGSKA (reference sequence).

This clonotype was seen many times. This sequence joins TRBV5-1 and TRBJ2-3, with 9 bases identical to TRBD2. CDR3 size: 15 residues. V was clipped by 0 bases and J by 3 bases; unmatched bases: 2. Germline assignment: CDR1 SGHRS and CDR2 YFSETQ. The CDR3 sequence: CASSLALAGTDTQYF. As DNA, the CDR3 is TGCGCCAGCAGCTTGGCCCTAGCGGGGACAGATACGCAGTATTTT.

This clonotype was recorded at least ten times. The chain is built from TRBV7-2 and TRBJ2-5; unclear D gene. Trimming took off 5 bases at V and 1 base at J, with 8 bases between the two ends. There are 13 residues in the CDR3. Looked up from germline, CDR1 is SGHTA and CDR2 is FQGNSA. In DNA form, the CDR3 reads TGTGCCAGCAGCCCTGACTCCCAAGAGACCCAGTACTTC. Encoded protein: CASSPDSQETQYF.

This clonotype was observed many times. The chain employs TRBV12-3 or TRBV12-4 and TRBJ1-1; no definite D call. The CDR3 has 11 amino acids. Deletions cut 3 bases from V and 5 bases from J, with 4 bases between. The CDR3: CASSFGTEAFF. CDR3 in DNA: TGTGCCAGCAGTTTCGGTACTGAAGCTTTCTTT.

Many counts were recorded for this clonotype. The chain is built from TRBV11-2 and TRBJ1-5; 8 positions agree with TRBD1. The CDR3 has 18 residues. With V trimmed by 5 bases and J by 0 bases, 12 bases remained unmatched. From germline, CDR1 is SGHAT and CDR2 FQNNGV. The CDR3 is CASSAGTGGSYSNQPQHF. Here the CDR3 DNA reads TGTGCCAGCAGCGCCGGGACAGGCGGCTCTTATAGCAATCAGCCCCAGCATTTT. Combining the CDR3 with reference TRBV11-2 and TRBJ1-5 gives the whole variable domain EAGVAQSPRYKIIEKRQSVAFWCNPISGHATLYWYQQILGQGPKLLIQFQNNGVVDDSQLPKDRFSAERLKGVDSTLKIQPAKLEDSAVYLCASSAGTGGSYSNQPQHFGDGTRLSIL.

The chain combines TRBV12-3 or TRBV12-4 with TRBJ2-3, with 10 bases matching TRBD2. The CDR3 is 16 amino acids. J gave up 2 bases and V 6 bases, and 8 bases lay outside the gene matches. The CDR3 nucleotides read TGTGCCAGCAGGTACAGCGGGGGGGGAATCACAGATACGCAGTATTTT. Protein sequence: CASRYSGGGITDTQYF.

V usage is TRBV6-2 or TRBV6-3 and J usage is TRBJ2-3, with 7 bases fitting TRBD1. V lost 6 bases, J lost 3 bases, and 12 bases stayed unmatched. In germline, CDR1 is MNHEY, CDR2 SVGEGT. CDR3 length: 16 amino acids. Here the CDR3 DNA reads TGTGCCAGCAGGAGGACAGGTCAGAGGAGGACAGATACGCAGTATTTT. Translation gives CASRRTGQRRTDTQYF.

This chain joins TRBV2 and TRBJ1-4, with D perhaps matching TRBD1 (5 bases). The CDR3 length is 12 residues. The germline gives CDR1 SNHLY, CDR2 FYNNEI. With 4 bases removed from V and 8 bases from J, the gap between germline ends came to 8 bases. The CDR3 sequence: CASSVGREKLFF. The CDR3 coding sequence is TGTGCCAGCAGTGTGGGGCGCGAAAAACTGTTTTTT.

The chain couples TRBV28 to TRBJ1-1; D is perhaps TRBD1 (5 bases). The V end was cut by 7 bases, the J end by 5 bases, with 11 bases between. The germline V gene encodes CDR1 MDHEN and CDR2 SYDVKM. The CDR3 spans 12 residues. The CDR3 protein is CASNAGYTEAFF. In DNA form, the CDR3 reads TGTGCCAGCAACGCAGGGTATACTGAAGCTTTCTTT.

The table lists this clonotype with many counts. V gene TRBV21-1 combines with J gene TRBJ2-7; the table gives TRBD2 as D, unverified against the DNA. TRBV21-1 is termed a pseudogene. The CDR3 runs 16 residues. As DNA, the CDR3 is TGTGCCAGCAGCACCGGGACTAGGACCCGGGGACGCGAGCAGTACTTC. Amino acid sequence: CASSTGTRTRGREQYF.

This chain connects TRBV28 to TRBJ2-1, with a tentative D call TRBD2 (6 bases). CDR3 length: 14 residues. V lost 7 bases to trimming and J lost 4 bases, with 14 bases between them. CDR1 MDHEN and CDR2 SYDVKM come from the germline V gene. The CDR3 coding sequence is TGTGCCAGCATCGCCGCGGGGTCGTACAATGAGCAGTTCTTC. Encoded protein: CASIAAGSYNEQFF. Combining the CDR3 with reference TRBV28 and TRBJ2-1 gives the whole variable domain DVKVTQSSRYLVKRTGEKVFLECVQDMDHENMFWYRQDPGLGLRLIYFSYDVKMKEKGDIPEGYSVSREKKERFSLILESASTNQTSMYLCASIAAGSYNEQFFGPGTRLTVL.

Ten or more counts support this clonotype. V and J are TRBV7-2 and TRBJ2-7, with a possible D match to TRBD1 (6 bases). This CDR3 has 15 residues. The ends were cut back, 0 bases at V and 2 bases at J, with 11 bases in the middle. From germline, CDR1 is SGHTA and CDR2 FQGNSA. The CDR3 spells CASSLAGGQTYEQYF. Written as DNA, the CDR3 is TGTGCCAGCAGCTTAGCGGGCGGACAGACCTACGAGCAGTACTTC.

The J gene is TRBJ1-1, the V gene TRBV7-6, with a tentative D call TRBD1 (5 bases). The germline V and J ends were trimmed by 1 base and 7 bases, with 13 bases remaining between them. There are 14 residues in the CDR3. Germline CDR1 SGHVS, CDR2 FNYEAQ. CDR3 residues: CASSLDPKGFEAFF. For the CDR3, the DNA is TGTGCCAGCAGCTTAGACCCTAAGGGGTTTGAAGCTTTCTTT.

The sample holds a few counts of this clonotype. The CDR3 nucleotides read TGTGCCAGCACATACAGGGGGAACTATGGCTACACCTTC. It is translated as CASTYRGNYGYTF. The chain is built from TRBV19 and TRBJ1-2, with 8 nucleotides matching TRBD1. V shed 9 bases and J 2 bases; nucleotides not matched to a gene: 5. The germline CDR1 and CDR2 sequences are LNHDA and SQIVND (reference sequence). The CDR3 totals 13 residues.

This clonotype appeared many times. The genes are TRBV5-1 and TRBJ2-2, with D maybe TRBD1 (6 bases). V gave up 4 bases and J gave up 10 bases, with 11 bases separating them. CDR1 and CDR2 from the germline V gene are SGHRS and YFSETQ. The CDR3 length is 12 residues. The CDR3 loop reads CASSPGHSELFF. The CDR3 bases are TGCGCCAGCAGCCCGGGACATTCGGAGCTGTTTTTT.

V gene TRBV7-3 combines with J gene TRBJ1-2; D uncertain. Germline V CDR1 and CDR2: SGHTA, FQGTGA. V lost 6 bases and J 7 bases, leaving 15 bases between the germline ends. The CDR3 spans 13 residues. CDR3 bases: TGTGCCAGCAGTTCGGATAGGGCGATTGGCTACACCTTC. It specifies CASSSDRAIGYTF.

V gene TRBV5-1 combines with J gene TRBJ2-1, with 7 bases identical to TRBD2. With 4 bases clipped from V and 7 bases from J, the junction kept 17 bases outside the gene matches. Germline V gives CDR1 SGHRS, CDR2 YFSETQ. The CDR3 covers 17 residues. The CDR3 loop reads CASSRQLLARAGNEQFF. CDR3 DNA sequence: TGCGCCAGCAGCCGCCAACTACTAGCGCGAGCGGGTAATGAGCAGTTCTTC.

This chain links TRBV20-1 with TRBJ2-2, with TRBD1 matching over 10 bases. The CDR3 covers 15 residues. The junction had 3 bases not matched to a gene; V was cut back by 1 base and J by 4 bases. Germline assignment: CDR1 DFQATT and CDR2 SNEGSKA (reference sequence). CDR3 DNA: TGCAGTGCTAGAGCCGGACAGGGGGGCACCGGGGAGCTGTTTTTT. The encoded protein is CSARAGQGGTGELFF.

The rearrangement uses TRBV29-1 and TRBJ1-1; no clear D. V lost 4 bases and J 9 bases, leaving 15 bases between the germline ends. Germline-derived CDR1 and CDR2 are SQVTM and ANQGSEA. The CDR3 runs 12 residues. The DNA of the CDR3 is TGCAGCGTTGGGGGAGTGTCGGGCAAAGCTTTCTTT. As protein: CSVGGVSGKAFF.

This clonotype was picked up a small number of times. V gene TRBV7-6 combines with J gene TRBJ2-5; 9 bases line up with TRBD2. Trimming removed 4 bases from V and 2 bases from J; junction bases left unmatched: 8. The CDR3 has 16 residues. Germline CDR1 is SGHVS and CDR2 is FNYEAQ. The CDR3 DNA follows: TGTGCCAGCAGCTGGTTAGCGGGGGCTCGACAAGAGACCCAGTACTTC. Translating it yields CASSWLAGARQETQYF.

The V call is TRBV4-2, the J call TRBJ2-1, with TRBD2 matching 10 bases. CDR3 length: 16 amino acids. V gave up 5 bases and J gave up 7 bases; unmatched junction bases: 11. Germline CDR1 reads LGHNA; CDR2 reads YNFKEQ. The CDR3 protein is CASSIRHLAGDNEQFF. The CDR3 region has the DNA TGTGCCAGCAGCATAAGACATCTAGCGGGAGATAATGAGCAGTTCTTC.

This clonotype was picked up a small number of times. In DNA form, the CDR3 reads TGTGCCAGCAGCCCACGGGACTCCTCCTCTGGGGCCAACGTCCTGACTTTC. Residues: CASSPRDSSSGANVLTF. This chain joins TRBV3-1 and TRBJ2-6; weak D call: TRBD2 (6 bases). The germline gives CDR1 LGHDT, CDR2 YNNKEL (reference sequence). The CDR3 covers 17 residues. V lost 4 bases, J lost 0 bases, and 13 bases lay in between.

This clonotype was seen many times. V and J are TRBV5-1 and TRBJ2-7; D is perhaps TRBD1 (6 bases). Between the trimmed V and J ends, which lost 0 bases and 5 bases, there was a span of 9 bases. Germline V gene sequence: CDR1 SGHRS, CDR2 YFSETQ. There are 13 residues in the CDR3. The CDR3 loop reads CASSLDRENEQYF. The CDR3 DNA is TGCGCCAGCAGCTTGGACAGGGAGAACGAGCAGTACTTC.

The genes are TRBV29-1 and TRBJ2-7, with D perhaps matching TRBD1 (5 bases). V lost 4 bases and J 5 bases, leaving 12 bases between the germline ends. Germline V CDR1 and CDR2: SQVTM, ANQGSEA. This CDR3 has 12 amino acids. The CDR3 protein is CSVVQVAHEQYF. DNA of the CDR3: TGCAGCGTTGTACAGGTGGCACACGAGCAGTACTTC.

The chain uses TRBV9 and TRBJ1-1; D gene ambiguous. The V gene lost 4 bases and the J gene lost 0 bases, with 19 bases spanning the gap. From germline, CDR1 is SGDLS and CDR2 YYNGEE. This CDR3 comprises 17 residues. CDR3 coding DNA: TGTGCCAGCAGCCCTCTACCTCTTGGTCAAATGAACACTGAAGCTTTCTTT. It codes for CASSPLPLGQMNTEAFF. Combining the CDR3 with reference TRBV9 and TRBJ1-1 gives the whole variable domain DSGVTQTPKHLITATGQRVTLRCSPRSGDLSVYWYQQSLDQGLQFLIQYYNGEERAKGNILERFSAQQFPDLHSELNLSSLELGDSALYFCASSPLPLGQMNTEAFFGQGTRLTVV.